Each of the 10 T cell receptor beta chains below was sequenced from the same sample in a study of T cells in narcolepsy. Generated by immunoSEQ multiplex PCR, the TCRdb table keeps only in-frame clones and is missing some. Of tens of thousands of clones listed, 55% to 65% are singletons. Sequencing was performed on memory (CD45RA-) CD4+ T cells from blood. The receptors derive from a human donor in good health.

V and J are TRBV13 and TRBJ2-1, with 9 positions matching TRBD2. V was pared by 6 bases and J by 2 bases, with 8 bases of the junction left unmatched. CDR1 is PRHDT, CDR2 FYEKMQ, per germline (reference sequence). The CDR3 has 16 amino acids. CDR3 DNA: TGTGCCAGCAGTGAAGGCGGGAGGGTACCCTACAATGAGCAGTTCTTC. This translates into CASSEGGRVPYNEQFF.

DNA for the CDR3: TGTGCCAGCAGCTTAGGCCTAGCGGGGGGCCGAGTACAAGAGACCCAGTACTTC. This translates into CASSLGLAGGRVQETQYF. The J gene is TRBJ2-5, the V gene TRBV7-6, with 11 bases matching TRBD2. This CDR3 contains 18 residues. CDR1 and CDR2 from the germline V gene are SGHVS and FNYEAQ. J was trimmed by 2 bases and V by 1 base; bases with no gene match: 9.

The chain has TRBV6-6 and TRBJ1-5; unclear D gene. CDR3 size: 13 residues. CDR1 is MNHNY and CDR2 is SVGAGI in the germline V gene (reference sequence). V was shortened by 6 bases and J by 4 bases, with 10 bases between the two germline ends. CDR3 protein: CASSPRENQPQHF. The CDR3 DNA sequence: TGTGCCAGCAGCCCTAGAGAAAATCAGCCCCAGCATTTT.

This clone was seen only a few times. The chain couples TRBV5-4 to TRBJ2-6; maybe TRBD1 (6 bases). Trimming removed 0 bases from V and 1 base from J, with 11 bases in between. Germline loops: CDR1 SGHNT, CDR2 YYREEE (reference sequence). CDR3 length equals 17 residues. CDR3 in amino acids: CASSLGDTSSGANVLTF. The DNA of the CDR3 is TGTGCCAGCAGCTTGGGGGACACCTCATCTGGGGCCAACGTCCTGACTTTC.

The chain combines TRBV11-2 with TRBJ2-7; D remains ambiguous. The CDR3 extends over 11 amino acids. The germline CDR1 and CDR2 sequences are SGHAT and FQNNGV. Between the trimmed V and J ends, which lost 3 bases and 6 bases, there was a span of 6 bases. Written as DNA, the CDR3 is TGTGCCAGCAGCTTGGGCGTCGAGCAGTACTTC. Amino acid sequence: CASSLGVEQYF.

This clone was detected only once. V gene TRBV5-1 combines with J gene TRBJ2-1; D is undetermined. Trimming removed 8 bases from V and 5 bases from J, with 14 bases in between. CDR1 is SGHRS, CDR2 YFSETQ, per germline. There are 13 residues in the CDR3. CDR3 sequence reads: CASHSQNNNEQFF. For the CDR3, the DNA is TGCGCCAGTCACAGCCAAAATAACAATGAGCAGTTCTTC.

V gene TRBV6-5 combines with J gene TRBJ2-1; D call uncertain. V was trimmed by 6 bases and J by 12 bases, leaving 12 bases between them. Germline V gene sequence: CDR1 MNHEY, CDR2 SVGAGI. The CDR3 has 11 amino acids. CDR3 coding DNA: TGTGCCAGCAGGATGAAGGGAATGCAGTTCTTC. It specifies CASRMKGMQFF.

The chain is built from TRBV7-3 and TRBJ1-5; D ambiguous. The length of the CDR3 is 13 residues. Trimming shortened V by 1 base and J by 5 bases, and 6 bases separated the two germline ends. Germline values: CDR1 SGHTA, CDR2 FQGTGA. The CDR3 sequence: CASSLKGDQPQHF. Here the CDR3 DNA reads TGTGCCAGCAGCTTAAAGGGCGATCAGCCCCAGCATTTT.

The chain joins TRBV12-5 to TRBJ2-3, with 8 nucleotides matching TRBD2. CDR1 LGHNT and CDR2 FRNRAP come from the germline V gene. V shed 4 bases and J 6 bases; nucleotides not matched to a gene: 6. The CDR3 spans 14 residues. DNA of the CDR3: TGTGCTAGTGGTTCCGGGGGGGCTCTTGATACGCAGTATTTT. Translated: CASGSGGALDTQYF.

V is TRBV5-1 and J is TRBJ1-1; tentatively, D is TRBD1 (5 bases). CDR3 length: 13 residues. The V and J ends lost 2 bases and 1 base respectively, with 6 bases between them. Germline CDR1 is SGHRS and CDR2 is YFSETQ. CDR3 sequence (DNA): TGCGCCAGCAGCTTACAGGAGAACACTGAAGCTTTCTTT. Its translation: CASSLQENTEAFF.